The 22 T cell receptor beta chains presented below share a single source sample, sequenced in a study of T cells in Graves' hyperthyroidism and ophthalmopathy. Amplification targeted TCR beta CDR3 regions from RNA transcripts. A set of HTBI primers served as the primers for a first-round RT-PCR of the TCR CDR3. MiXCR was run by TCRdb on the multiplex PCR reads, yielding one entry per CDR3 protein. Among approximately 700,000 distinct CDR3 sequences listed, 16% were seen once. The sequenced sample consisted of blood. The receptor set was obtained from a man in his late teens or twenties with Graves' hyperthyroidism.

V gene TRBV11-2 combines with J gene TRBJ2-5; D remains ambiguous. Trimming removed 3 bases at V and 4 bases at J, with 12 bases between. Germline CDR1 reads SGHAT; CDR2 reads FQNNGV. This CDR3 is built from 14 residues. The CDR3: CASSLTAVRETQYF. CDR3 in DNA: TGTGCCAGCAGCTTGACCGCAGTTCGAGAGACCCAGTACTTC.

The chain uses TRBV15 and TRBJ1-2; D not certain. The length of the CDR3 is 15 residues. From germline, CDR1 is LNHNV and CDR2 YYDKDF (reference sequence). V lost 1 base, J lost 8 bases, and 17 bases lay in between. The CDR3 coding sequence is TGTGCCACCAGCAGAGGGCCCTCTGGGCGCGGGGGCTACACCTTC. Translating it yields CATSRGPSGRGGYTF.

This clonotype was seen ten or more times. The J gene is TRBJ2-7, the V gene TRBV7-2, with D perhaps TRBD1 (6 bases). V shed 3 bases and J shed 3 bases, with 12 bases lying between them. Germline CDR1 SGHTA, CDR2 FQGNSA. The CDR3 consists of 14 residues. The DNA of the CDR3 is TGTGCCAGCAGCTTTAGACAGGCTTTCTACGAGCAGTACTTC. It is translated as CASSFRQAFYEQYF. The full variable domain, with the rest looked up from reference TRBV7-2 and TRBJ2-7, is GAGVSQSPSNKVTEKGKDVELRCDPISGHTALYWYRQSLGQGLEFLIYFQGNSAPDKSGLPSDRFSAERTGGSVSTLTIQRTQQEDSAVYLCASSFRQAFYEQYFGPGTRLTVT.

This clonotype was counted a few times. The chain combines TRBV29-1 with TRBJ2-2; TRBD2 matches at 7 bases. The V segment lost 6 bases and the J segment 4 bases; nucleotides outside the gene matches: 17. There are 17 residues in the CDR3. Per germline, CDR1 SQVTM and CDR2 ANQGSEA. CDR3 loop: CSVALLSGEGLTGELFF. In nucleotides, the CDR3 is TGCAGCGTCGCCCTCCTCTCGGGGGAGGGGCTCACCGGGGAGCTGTTTTTT.

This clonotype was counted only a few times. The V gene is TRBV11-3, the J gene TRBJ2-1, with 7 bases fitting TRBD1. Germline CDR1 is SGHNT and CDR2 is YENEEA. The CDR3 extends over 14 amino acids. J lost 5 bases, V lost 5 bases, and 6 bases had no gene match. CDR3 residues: CASSRGLVNNEQFF. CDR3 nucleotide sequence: TGTGCCAGCAGCAGGGGGCTTGTTAACAATGAGCAGTTCTTC.

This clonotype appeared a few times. The CDR3 DNA follows: TGTGCCAGCAGCCCACCGGGACTCCACACAGATACGCAGTATTTT. This translates into CASSPPGLHTDTQYF. This chain connects TRBV7-9 to TRBJ2-3; tentatively, D is TRBD2 (6 bases). Germline CDR1 reads SEHNR; CDR2 reads FQNEAQ (reference sequence). Trimming stripped 5 bases from V and 2 bases from J, with 14 bases between. The CDR3 spans 15 residues.

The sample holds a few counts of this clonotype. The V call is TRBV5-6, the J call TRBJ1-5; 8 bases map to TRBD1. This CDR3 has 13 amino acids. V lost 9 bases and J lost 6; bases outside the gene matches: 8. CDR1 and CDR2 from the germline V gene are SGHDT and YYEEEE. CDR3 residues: CATADRAGQPQHF. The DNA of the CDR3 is TGTGCCACCGCGGACAGGGCCGGTCAGCCCCAGCATTTT.

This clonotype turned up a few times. CDR3 in amino acids: CASSYSGGANTEAFF. As DNA, the CDR3 is TGTGCCAGCAGTTACTCGGGAGGGGCGAACACTGAAGCTTTCTTT. This rearrangement joins TRBV6-5 to TRBJ1-1; perhaps TRBD1 as D (5 bases). Trimming left V 0 bases short and J 1 base short, with 9 bases between. This CDR3 has 15 residues. Germline V lookup: CDR1 MNHEY, CDR2 SVGAGI.

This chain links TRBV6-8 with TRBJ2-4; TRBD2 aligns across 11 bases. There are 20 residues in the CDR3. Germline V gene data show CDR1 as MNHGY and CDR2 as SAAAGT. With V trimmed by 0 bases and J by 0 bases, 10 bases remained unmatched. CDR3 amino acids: CASSYSRRLAGFLAKNIQYF. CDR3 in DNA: TGTGCCAGCAGTTACTCGAGACGACTAGCGGGATTCTTAGCCAAAAACATTCAGTACTTC.

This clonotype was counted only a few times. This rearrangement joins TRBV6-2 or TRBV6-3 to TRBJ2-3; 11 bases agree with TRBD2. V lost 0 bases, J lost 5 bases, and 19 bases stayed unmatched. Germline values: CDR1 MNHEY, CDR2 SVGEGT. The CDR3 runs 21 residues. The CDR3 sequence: CASSYSPLAGEDIILEDTQYF. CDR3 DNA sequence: TGTGCCAGCAGTTACTCCCCACTAGCGGGAGAAGATATTATATTAGAAGATACGCAGTATTTT.

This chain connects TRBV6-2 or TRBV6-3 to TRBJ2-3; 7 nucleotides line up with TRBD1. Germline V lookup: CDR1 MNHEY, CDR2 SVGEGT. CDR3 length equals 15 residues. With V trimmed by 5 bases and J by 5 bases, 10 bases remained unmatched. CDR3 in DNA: TGTGCCAGCAGTCCGCCAGGAACAGGGGAAGATACGCAGTATTTT. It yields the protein CASSPPGTGEDTQYF.

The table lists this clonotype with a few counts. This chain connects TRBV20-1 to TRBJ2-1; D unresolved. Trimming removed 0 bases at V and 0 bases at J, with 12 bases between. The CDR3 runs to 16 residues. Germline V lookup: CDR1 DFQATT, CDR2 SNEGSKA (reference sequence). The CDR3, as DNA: TGCAGTGCTAGAGATCCGCGCCGATTCTCCTACAATGAGCAGTTCTTC. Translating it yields CSARDPRRFSYNEQFF.

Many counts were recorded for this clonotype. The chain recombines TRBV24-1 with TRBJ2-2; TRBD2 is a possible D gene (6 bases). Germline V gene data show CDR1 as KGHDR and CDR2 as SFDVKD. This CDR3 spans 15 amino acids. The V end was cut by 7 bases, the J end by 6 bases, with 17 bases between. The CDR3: CATRHGTGGPGELFF. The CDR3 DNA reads TGTGCCACCAGGCACGGGACTGGGGGACCCGGGGAGCTGTTTTTT.

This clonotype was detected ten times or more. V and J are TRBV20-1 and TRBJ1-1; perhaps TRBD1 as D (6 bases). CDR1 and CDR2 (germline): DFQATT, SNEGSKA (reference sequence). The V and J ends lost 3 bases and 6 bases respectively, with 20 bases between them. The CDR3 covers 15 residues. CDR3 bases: TGCAGTGCTAGTGGGTCGCCAACAGGGTATCCTGAAGCTTTCTTT. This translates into CSASGSPTGYPEAFF.

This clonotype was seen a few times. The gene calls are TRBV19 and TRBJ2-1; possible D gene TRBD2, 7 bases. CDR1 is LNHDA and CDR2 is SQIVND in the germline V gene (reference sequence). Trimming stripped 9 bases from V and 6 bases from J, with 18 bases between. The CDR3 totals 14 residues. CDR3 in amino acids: CASSRGGAGNEQFF. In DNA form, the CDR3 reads TGTGCCAGCAGCAGGGGAGGGGCGGGCAATGAGCAGTTCTTC.

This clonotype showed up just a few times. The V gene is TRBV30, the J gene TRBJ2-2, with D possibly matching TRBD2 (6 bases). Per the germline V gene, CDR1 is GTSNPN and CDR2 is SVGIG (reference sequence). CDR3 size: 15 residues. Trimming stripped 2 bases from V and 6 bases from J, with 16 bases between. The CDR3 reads CAWSLGGVGSGELFF. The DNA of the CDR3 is TGTGCCTGGAGTCTGGGGGGAGTGGGGTCCGGGGAGCTGTTTTTT.

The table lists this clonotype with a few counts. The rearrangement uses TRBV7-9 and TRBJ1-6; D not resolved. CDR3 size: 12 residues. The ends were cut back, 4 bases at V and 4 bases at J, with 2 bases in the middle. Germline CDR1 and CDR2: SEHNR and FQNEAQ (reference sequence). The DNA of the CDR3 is TGTGCCAGCAGCTATTATAATTCACCCCTCCACTTT. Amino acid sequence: CASSYYNSPLHF.

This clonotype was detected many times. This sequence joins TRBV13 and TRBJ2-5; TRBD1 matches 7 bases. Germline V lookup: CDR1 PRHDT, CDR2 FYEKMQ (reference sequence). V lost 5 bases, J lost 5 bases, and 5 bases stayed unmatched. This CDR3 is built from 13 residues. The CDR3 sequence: CASSPGQAETQYF. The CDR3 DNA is TGTGCCAGCAGCCCAGGACAGGCCGAGACCCAGTACTTC.

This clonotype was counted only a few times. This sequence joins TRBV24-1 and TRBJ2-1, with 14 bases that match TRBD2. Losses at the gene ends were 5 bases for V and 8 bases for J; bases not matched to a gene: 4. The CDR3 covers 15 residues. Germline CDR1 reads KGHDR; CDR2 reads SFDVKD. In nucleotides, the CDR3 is TGTGCCACCAGTGTTGGGACTAGCGGGAGTCATGAGCAGTTCTTC. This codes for CATSVGTSGSHEQFF.

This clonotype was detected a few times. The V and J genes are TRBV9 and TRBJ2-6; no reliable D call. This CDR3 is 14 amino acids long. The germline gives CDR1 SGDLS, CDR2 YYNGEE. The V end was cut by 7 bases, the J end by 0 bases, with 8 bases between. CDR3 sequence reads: CASAQASGANVLTF. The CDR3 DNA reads TGTGCCAGCGCCCAGGCCTCTGGGGCCAACGTCCTGACTTTC.

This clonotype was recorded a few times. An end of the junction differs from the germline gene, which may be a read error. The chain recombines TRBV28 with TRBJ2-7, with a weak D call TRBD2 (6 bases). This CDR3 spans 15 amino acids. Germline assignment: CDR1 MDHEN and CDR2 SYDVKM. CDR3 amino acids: CASSLFTAGSGERYF. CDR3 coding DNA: TGTGCCAGCAGTTTATTTACGGCCGGATCGGGGGAGCGGTACTTC.

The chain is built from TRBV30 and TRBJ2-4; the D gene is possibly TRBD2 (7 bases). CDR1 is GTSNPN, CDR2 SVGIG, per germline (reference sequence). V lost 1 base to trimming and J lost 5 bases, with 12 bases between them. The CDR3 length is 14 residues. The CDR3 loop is CAWSDWGGQNIQYF. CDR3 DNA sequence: TGTGCCTGGAGTGATTGGGGGGGCCAAAACATTCAGTACTTC.